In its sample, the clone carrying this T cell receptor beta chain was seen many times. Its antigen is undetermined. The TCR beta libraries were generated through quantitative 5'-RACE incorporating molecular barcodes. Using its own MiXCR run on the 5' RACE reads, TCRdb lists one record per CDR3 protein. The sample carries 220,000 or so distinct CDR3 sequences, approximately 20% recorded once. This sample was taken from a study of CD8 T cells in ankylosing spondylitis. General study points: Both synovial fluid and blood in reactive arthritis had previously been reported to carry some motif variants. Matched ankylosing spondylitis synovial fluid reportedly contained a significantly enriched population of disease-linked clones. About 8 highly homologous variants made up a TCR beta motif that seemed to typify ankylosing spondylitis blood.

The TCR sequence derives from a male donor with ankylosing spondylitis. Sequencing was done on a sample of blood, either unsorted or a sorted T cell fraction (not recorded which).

The CDR3 spells CASSSLRDTYYEQYF. In DNA form, the CDR3 reads TGTGCCAGCAGTTCCCTCCGGGACACCTACTACGAGCAGTACTTC. The chain links TRBV12-3 or TRBV12-4 to TRBJ2-7; possibly TRBD1 for D (6 bases). This CDR3 is built from 15 residues. The V and J ends lost 4 bases and 3 bases respectively, with 16 bases between them.